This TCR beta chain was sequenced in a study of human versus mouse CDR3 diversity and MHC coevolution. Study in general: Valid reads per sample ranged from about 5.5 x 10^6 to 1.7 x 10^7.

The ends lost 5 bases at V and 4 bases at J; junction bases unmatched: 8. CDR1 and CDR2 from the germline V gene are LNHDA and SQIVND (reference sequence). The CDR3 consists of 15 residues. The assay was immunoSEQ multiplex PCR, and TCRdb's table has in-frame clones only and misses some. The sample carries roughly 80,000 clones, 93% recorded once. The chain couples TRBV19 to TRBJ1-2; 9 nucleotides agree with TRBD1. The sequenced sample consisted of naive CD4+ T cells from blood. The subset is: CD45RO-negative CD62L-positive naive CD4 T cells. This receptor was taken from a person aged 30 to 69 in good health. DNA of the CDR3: TGTGCCAGTAGTCAACAGGGGGCAGTGGGCTATGGCTACACCTTC. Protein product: CASSQQGAVGYGYTF.